This T cell receptor beta chain was documented in a study of cytomegalovirus exposure and HLA in healthy donors. Findings of the study overall: According to a later analysis, TCR clusters from the first cohort tended to co-occur in the roughly 110 validation repertoires. Listed as cytomegalovirus-associated were 164 TCR beta chains. Researchers reported that a few CMV-associated chains were confirmed in vitro as CMV antigen-specific.

The germline gives CDR1 MNHEY, CDR2 SVGAGI. V was clipped by 4 bases and J by 3 bases, with 12 bases between them. The CDR3 is 15 amino acids. Notes on this clone: The antigen remains undetermined.

Using immunoSEQ multiplex PCR, the repertoire was profiled, and TCRdb retains in-frame clones only, with some absent. Seen here are about 250,000 clones, roughly 87% observed once, and the top ten hold approximately 12%. From the approximately 110-subject validation cohort, which was separate from the roughly 710-subject first cohort, the donors were drawn. The sample comprised PBMCs. The source of this sequence is a man aged 18 to 29 in good health and CMV-seropositive. The chain joins TRBV6-5 to TRBJ2-2; the D gene is possibly TRBD2 (5 bases). The CDR3 DNA reads TGTGCCAGCAGTTCCTCGTGGGGAGACACCGGGGAGCTGTTTTTT. It encodes CASSSSWGDTGELFF.